The 24 T cell receptor beta chains reported below all come from one sample, sequenced in a study of blood T cell repertoires in COVID-19. The method was immunoSEQ multiplex PCR; TCRdb's version includes in-frame clones alone and lacks a portion of them. The repertoire holds 250,000 to 400,000 clones, 85% to 90% seen once, with less than 3.5% in the top ten. Material: peripheral blood. All receptors derive from a woman aged 25 to 45 with COVID-19, enrolled during active disease.

This clone was found a few times. V usage is TRBV7-9 and J usage is TRBJ1-1; D may be TRBD1 (5 bases). V was shortened by 1 base and J by 7 bases, with 10 bases between the two germline ends. The CDR3 has 13 residues. Germline V gene sequence: CDR1 SEHNR, CDR2 FQNEAQ (reference sequence). The CDR3 loop reads CASSLGLQGEAFF. The CDR3 nucleotides are TGTGCCAGCAGCTTAGGTTTGCAGGGTGAAGCTTTCTTT.

The rearrangement links TRBV27 to TRBJ2-2, with 11 bases identical to TRBD2. CDR1 and CDR2 (germline): MNHEY, SMNVEV (reference sequence). V shed 6 bases and J 5 bases; nucleotides not matched to a gene: 8. There are 16 residues in the CDR3. The CDR3 DNA follows: TGTGCCAGCAGGGTTAGCGGGAGGGCCTATACCGGGGAGCTGTTTTTT. Translated: CASRVSGRAYTGELFF.

V gene TRBV24-1 combines with J gene TRBJ1-5, with 7 bases matching TRBD1. Trimming removed 3 bases from V and 3 bases from J; junction bases left unmatched: 10. Germline lookup yields CDR1 KGHDR and CDR2 SFDVKD. CDR3 length equals 17 residues. The CDR3 bases are TGTGCCACCAGTGATCCCGGGACAGCGCCAGACAATCAGCCCCAGCATTTT. It is translated as CATSDPGTAPDNQPQHF.

The chain has TRBV5-6 and TRBJ2-2, with TRBD2 matching over 12 bases. The CDR3 is 19 amino acids. In germline, CDR1 is SGHDT, CDR2 YYEEEE. Trimming took 2 bases from V and 8 from J; bases not matched to a gene: 16. CDR3 in DNA: TGTGCCAGCAGCTTCGGGACGGCGGGACTAGCGGGTCCCGGGGGGGAGCTGTTTTTT. As protein: CASSFGTAGLAGPGGELFF.

The chain is built from TRBV5-4 and TRBJ1-4, with 11 bases matching TRBD1. CDR1 and CDR2 (germline): SGHNT, YYREEE (reference sequence). The ends lost 0 bases at V and 6 bases at J; junction bases unmatched: 4. The CDR3 runs to 16 residues. The CDR3 sequence is CASSLDGTGGYEKLFF. Written as DNA, the CDR3 is TGTGCCAGCAGCTTGGACGGGACAGGGGGTTATGAAAAACTGTTTTTT.

The DNA of the CDR3 is TGTGCCAGCAGTTTCAGGGGTGGGAACAATCAGCCCCAGCATTTT. It yields the protein CASSFRGGNNQPQHF. The chain recombines TRBV27 with TRBJ1-5, with D perhaps TRBD1 (6 bases). Germline CDR1 and CDR2: MNHEY and SMNVEV (reference sequence). With 3 bases removed from V and 3 bases from J, the gap between germline ends came to 12 bases. This CDR3 has 15 residues.

V gene TRBV6-5 combines with J gene TRBJ2-6; D is unresolved. This CDR3 spans 10 amino acids. Trimming removed 8 bases at V and 12 bases at J, with 8 bases between. Germline V CDR1 and CDR2: MNHEY, SVGAGI. CDR3 coding DNA: TGTGCCAGCCTGAGTGGCGTCCTGACTTTC. Translating gives CASLSGVLTF.

CDR3: CASGFHSGANVLTF. The CDR3 DNA is TGTGCCAGCGGGTTTCACTCTGGGGCCAACGTCCTGACTTTC. V usage is TRBV19 and J usage is TRBJ2-6, with no clear D. The germline CDR1 and CDR2 sequences are LNHDA and SQIVND (reference sequence). Trimming stripped 9 bases from V and 0 bases from J, with 9 bases between. The CDR3 sequence is 14 residues long.

This clone was seen only once. The rearrangement joins TRBV6-6 to TRBJ2-7, with 8 bases matching TRBD2. CDR3 length: 16 residues. The ends lost 7 bases at V and 2 bases at J; junction bases unmatched: 13. Germline loops: CDR1 MNHNY, CDR2 SVGAGI (reference sequence). The CDR3 reads CASTLGGSGSTYEQYF. The CDR3 bases are TGTGCCAGCACCCTGGGAGGAAGCGGGAGTACCTACGAGCAGTACTTC.

The chain couples TRBV30 to TRBJ2-1; the match to TRBD2 covers 10 bases. With 4 bases clipped from V and 0 bases from J, the junction kept 6 bases outside the gene matches. Germline V gene lookup returns CDR1 GTSNPN and CDR2 SVGIG (reference sequence). There are 16 residues in the CDR3. DNA of the CDR3: TGTGCCTGGATCTTAAGCGGGAGGGCCTCCTACAATGAGCAGTTCTTC. Amino acid sequence: CAWILSGRASYNEQFF. Full variable domain (rest looked up from reference TRBV30 and TRBJ2-1): SQTIHQWPATLVQPVGSPLSLECTVEGTSNPNLYWYRQAAGRGLQLLFYSVGIGQISSEVPQNLSASRPQDRQFILSSKKLLLSDSGFYLCAWILSGRASYNEQFFGPGTRLTVL.

This clone occurred once. The J gene is TRBJ2-4, the V gene TRBV11-2; 13 bases agree with TRBD2. The V segment lost 1 base and the J segment 1 base; nucleotides outside the gene matches: 4. The CDR3 is 18 amino acids. Germline V gene data show CDR1 as SGHAT and CDR2 as FQNNGV. The CDR3 sequence is CASSLVGLAGVAKNIQYF. As DNA, the CDR3 is TGTGCCAGCAGCTTAGTAGGACTAGCGGGAGTCGCCAAAAACATTCAGTACTTC.

The chain joins TRBV27 to TRBJ1-2, with TRBD1 identical over 8 bases. The V gene end was trimmed by 0 bases and the J gene end by 2 bases; junction bases not matched to a gene: 8. The CDR3 spans 17 residues. Germline V gene sequence: CDR1 MNHEY, CDR2 SMNVEV (reference sequence). CDR3: CASSLSTGGSSNYGYTF. DNA of the CDR3: TGTGCCAGCAGTTTATCAACAGGGGGATCGTCGAACTATGGCTACACCTTC.

This clone was found once. The chain couples TRBV28 to TRBJ2-1; the match to TRBD2 covers 14 bases. This CDR3 spans 19 amino acids. In germline, CDR1 is MDHEN, CDR2 SYDVKM. Unmatched junction bases numbered 18, after V lost 7 bases and J lost 7 bases. Written as DNA, the CDR3 is TGTGCCAGCATAGGGGGATCCGGGACTAGCGGGAGCATAAGAAATGAGCAGTTCTTC. Its protein is CASIGGSGTSGSIRNEQFF. The full variable domain, its missing parts supplied by reference TRBV28 and TRBJ2-1, is DVKVTQSSRYLVKRTGEKVFLECVQDMDHENMFWYRQDPGLGLRLIYFSYDVKMKEKGDIPEGYSVSREKKERFSLILESASTNQTSMYLCASIGGSGTSGSIRNEQFFGPGTRLTVL.

The genes are TRBV9 and TRBJ2-1, with 9 bases that match TRBD2. This CDR3 contains 15 residues. The V gene end was trimmed by 6 bases and the J gene end by 9 bases; junction bases not matched to a gene: 13. Germline loops: CDR1 SGDLS, CDR2 YYNGEE. CDR3 coding DNA: TGTGCCAGCACCCTAGACGGTAGCGGGAGAAGTGAGCAGTTCTTC. Its translation is CASTLDGSGRSEQFF.

This sequence joins TRBV6-6 and TRBJ2-7, with 7 bases identical to TRBD1. CDR1 and CDR2 from the germline V gene are MNHNY and SVGAGI (reference sequence). CDR3 length: 15 residues. The J segment lost 7 bases and the V segment lost 6 bases, leaving 15 bases of the junction unmatched. Here the CDR3 DNA reads TGTGCCAGCAGCCCCCCCCTACAGGGGAGAAGGGAGCAGTACTTC. Amino acids: CASSPPLQGRREQYF.

CDR3 residues: CASSWQGGNNSPLHF. In nucleotides, the CDR3 is TGTGCCAGTAGTTGGCAGGGCGGAAATAATTCACCCCTCCACTTT. J is TRBJ1-6 and V is TRBV19; TRBD1 is a possible D gene (5 bases). Germline-derived CDR1 and CDR2 are LNHDA and SQIVND (reference sequence). V dropped 5 bases and J dropped 5 bases, with 13 bases sitting between them. The CDR3 is made up of 15 amino acids.

The rearrangement joins TRBV19 to TRBJ1-1; tentative D call: TRBD1 (6 bases). CDR1 is LNHDA and CDR2 is SQIVND in the germline V gene (reference sequence). The V and J ends lost 4 bases and 6 bases respectively, with 18 bases between them. The CDR3 runs 15 residues. Written as DNA, the CDR3 is TGTGCCAGTAGTAGGCCCAGGGGCCCCCTCGCTGAAGCTTTCTTT. It specifies CASSRPRGPLAEAFF.

This clone was detected only once. The CDR3 is CASSPLPDRREYEQYF. For the CDR3, the DNA is TGTGCCAGTAGCCCCCTCCCGGATCGCAGGGAATACGAGCAGTACTTC. This sequence joins TRBV19 and TRBJ2-7, with D tentatively TRBD1 (5 bases). Germline V gives CDR1 LNHDA, CDR2 SQIVND (reference sequence). The CDR3 runs 16 residues. Trimming removed 6 bases from V and 4 bases from J, with 22 bases in between. Full variable domain (remainder filled in from reference TRBV19 and TRBJ2-7): DGGITQSPKYLFRKEGQNVTLSCEQNLNHDAMYWYRQDPGQGLRLIYYSQIVNDFQKGDIAEGYSVSREKKESFPLTVTSAQKNPTAFYLCASSPLPDRREYEQYFGPGTRLTVT.

This chain links TRBV29-1 with TRBJ1-5; 7 bases match TRBD1. The ends lost 7 bases at V and 0 bases at J; junction bases unmatched: 12. The V gene's germline CDR1 is SQVTM and CDR2 ANQGSEA. There are 16 residues in the CDR3. The CDR3 sequence is CSGDSTQRYSNQPQHF. The CDR3 coding sequence is TGCAGCGGGGACAGTACCCAGCGCTATAGCAATCAGCCCCAGCATTTT.

The chain recombines TRBV5-1 with TRBJ2-1; 12 bases line up with TRBD2. CDR1 and CDR2 (germline): SGHRS, YFSETQ. The junction had 3 bases not matched to a gene; V was cut back by 4 bases and J by 4 bases. The CDR3 is made up of 15 amino acids. The CDR3 region is CASSAGLAGYNEQFF. The CDR3 DNA is TGCGCCAGCAGCGCGGGACTAGCGGGTTACAATGAGCAGTTCTTC.

The chain is built from TRBV19 and TRBJ2-7, with 11 positions matching TRBD2. Losses at the gene ends were 9 bases for V and 2 bases for J; bases not matched to a gene: 6. This CDR3 spans 14 amino acids. Germline V gives CDR1 LNHDA, CDR2 SQIVND (reference sequence). The CDR3 DNA is TGTGCCAGCAAGGGGACTAGCGGACCCTACGAGCAGTACTTC. This encodes CASKGTSGPYEQYF. Looking up the rest from reference TRBV19 and TRBJ2-7 gives the full variable domain: DGGITQSPKYLFRKEGQNVTLSCEQNLNHDAMYWYRQDPGQGLRLIYYSQIVNDFQKGDIAEGYSVSREKKESFPLTVTSAQKNPTAFYLCASKGTSGPYEQYFGPGTRLTVT.

This clone was observed a handful of times. J is TRBJ1-5 and V is TRBV28; 8 bases match TRBD1. V trimming: 11 bases; J trimming: 4 bases; junction bases outside the gene matches: 4. Looked up from germline, CDR1 is MDHEN and CDR2 is SYDVKM. The CDR3 is made up of 12 amino acids. CDR3 in DNA: TGTGCCGGTCAGGGGGCTAATCAGCCCCAGCATTTT. Protein sequence: CAGQGANQPQHF.

The chain recombines TRBV28 with TRBJ2-2; the D is unclear. Between the trimmed V and J ends, which lost 5 bases and 1 base, there was a span of 11 bases. Germline loops: CDR1 MDHEN, CDR2 SYDVKM. This CDR3 has 15 residues. CDR3 DNA sequence: TGTGCCAGCAGTGACCCAGACAAGAACACCGGGGAGCTGTTTTTT. Translating gives CASSDPDKNTGELFF.

In its sample, this clone was seen once. V gene TRBV5-1 combines with J gene TRBJ2-3; 13 nucleotides agree with TRBD2. Germline values: CDR1 SGHRS, CDR2 YFSETQ. Germline trimming cut 5 bases from V and 10 bases from J; bases unmatched to any gene: 7. This CDR3 contains 14 residues. CDR3 sequence: CASSFGTSGTAQYF. The CDR3 DNA reads as TGCGCCAGCAGTTTCGGGACTAGCGGGACAGCGCAGTATTTT.